The entry that follows covers one TCR beta chain sequence. Repertoires were generated with immunoSEQ multiplex PCR, while TCRdb's copy carries only in-frame clones and drops some. The sample includes more than 100,000 clones, 75% to 95% of them seen just once. The data were taken from a study of OX40 agonist ivuxolimab in advanced cancers. Study summary: Patients were dosed intravenously with ivuxolimab at 0.01 to 10 mg/kg every 2 weeks.

The length of the CDR3 is 13 residues. The V gene end was trimmed by 5 bases and the J gene end by 11 bases; junction bases not matched to a gene: 8. Germline V lookup: CDR1 SGHTA, CDR2 FQGTGA. Prior autoimmune disease or systemic immunosuppression barred patients. This TCR derives from an adult with an advanced solid tumor such as melanoma, head and neck, liver or kidney cancer. This material consisted of CD4+ or CD8+ T cells sorted from blood, taken in a trial of the OX40 agonist ivuxolimab. This chain joins TRBV7-3 and TRBJ1-1, with 10 bases aligning to TRBD1. CDR3 residues: CASSQNDRGPAFF. DNA for the CDR3: TGTGCCAGCAGCCAGAATGACAGGGGGCCGGCTTTCTTT.